This T cell receptor beta chain was recorded in a study of cytomegalovirus exposure and HLA in healthy donors. The CDR3 runs 15 residues. Germline CDR1 is KGHSH and CDR2 is LQKENI. The junction had 7 bases not matched to a gene; V was cut back by 3 bases and J by 4 bases. Use of 60 Vbeta and 13 Jbeta primers characterized the PCR. Libraries were prepared by immunoSEQ multiplex PCR; TCRdb keeps only in-frame clonotypes and omits some of them. This table has about 130,000 clones, approximately 80% appearing once. The material sequenced was PBMCs. The V and J genes are TRBV18 and TRBJ2-7; 9 bases align to TRBD1. The TCR was taken from a man between 35 and 55 years old in good health and CMV-seronegative. CDR3 in DNA: TGTGCCAGCTCACCGCAAGGGACAGGGCTGTACGAGCAGTACTTC. This codes for CASSPQGTGLYEQYF.